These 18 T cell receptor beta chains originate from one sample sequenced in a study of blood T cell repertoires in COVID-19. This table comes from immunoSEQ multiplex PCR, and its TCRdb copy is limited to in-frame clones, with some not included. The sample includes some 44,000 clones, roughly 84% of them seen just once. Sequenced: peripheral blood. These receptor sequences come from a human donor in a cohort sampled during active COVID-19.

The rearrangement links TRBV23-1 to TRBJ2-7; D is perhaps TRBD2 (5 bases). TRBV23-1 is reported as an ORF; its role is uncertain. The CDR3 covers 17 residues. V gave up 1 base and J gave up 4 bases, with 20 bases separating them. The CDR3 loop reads CASSQCGPSGSDYEQYF. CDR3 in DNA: TGCGCCAGCAGTCAATGCGGGCCATCGGGGTCGGATTACGAGCAGTACTTC.

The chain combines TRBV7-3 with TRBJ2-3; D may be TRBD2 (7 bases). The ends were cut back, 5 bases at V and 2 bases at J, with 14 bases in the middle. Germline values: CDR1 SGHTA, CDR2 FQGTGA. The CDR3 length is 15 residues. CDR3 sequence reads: CASSLGGRNTDTQYF. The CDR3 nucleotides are TGTGCCAGCAGCCTGGGGGGGCGGAACACAGATACGCAGTATTTT.

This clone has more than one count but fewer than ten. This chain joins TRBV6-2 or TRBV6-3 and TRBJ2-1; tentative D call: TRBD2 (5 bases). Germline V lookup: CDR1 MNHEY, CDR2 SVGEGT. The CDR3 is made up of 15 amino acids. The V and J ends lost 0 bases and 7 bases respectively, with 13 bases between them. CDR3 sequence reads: CASSYSSTSKNEQFF. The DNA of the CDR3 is TGTGCCAGCAGTTACTCGTCCACTAGTAAAAATGAGCAGTTCTTC.

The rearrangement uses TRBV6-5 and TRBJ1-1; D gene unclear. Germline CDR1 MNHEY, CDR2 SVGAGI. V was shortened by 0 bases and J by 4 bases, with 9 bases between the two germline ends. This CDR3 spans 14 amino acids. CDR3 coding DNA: TGTGCCAGCAGTTACTCCGAGTCTCGCACTGAAGCTTTCTTT. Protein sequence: CASSYSESRTEAFF.

Here the CDR3 DNA reads TGTGCCAGCAGTACCTCGGACAGGGGGGGCTACACCTTC. It specifies CASSTSDRGGYTF. The rearrangement uses TRBV12-3 or TRBV12-4 and TRBJ1-2; the match to TRBD1 covers 10 bases. V lost 5 bases to trimming and J lost 8 bases; unmatched junction nucleotides: 5. The length of the CDR3 is 13 residues.

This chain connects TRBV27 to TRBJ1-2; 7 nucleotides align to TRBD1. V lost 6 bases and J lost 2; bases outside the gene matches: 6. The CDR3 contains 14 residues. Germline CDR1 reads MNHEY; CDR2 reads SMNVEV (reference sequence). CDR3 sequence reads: CASSSTGLNYGYTF. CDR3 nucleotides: TGTGCCAGCAGCTCGACAGGGCTCAACTATGGCTACACCTTC.

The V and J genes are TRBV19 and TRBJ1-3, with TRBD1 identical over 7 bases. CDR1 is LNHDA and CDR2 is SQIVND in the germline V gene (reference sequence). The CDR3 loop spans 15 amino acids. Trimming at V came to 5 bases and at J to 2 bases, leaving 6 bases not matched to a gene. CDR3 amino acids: CASSEPGQAGNTIYF. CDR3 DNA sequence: TGTGCCAGTAGTGAACCCGGACAGGCTGGAAACACCATATATTTT.

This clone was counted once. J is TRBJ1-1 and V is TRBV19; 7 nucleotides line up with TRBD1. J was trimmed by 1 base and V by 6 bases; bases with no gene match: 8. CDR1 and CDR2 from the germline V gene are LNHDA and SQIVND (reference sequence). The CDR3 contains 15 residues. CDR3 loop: CASRLRGERNTEAFF. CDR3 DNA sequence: TGTGCCAGTAGACTCAGGGGGGAAAGGAACACTGAAGCTTTCTTT. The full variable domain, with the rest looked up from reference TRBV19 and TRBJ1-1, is DGGITQSPKYLFRKEGQNVTLSCEQNLNHDAMYWYRQDPGQGLRLIYYSQIVNDFQKGDIAEGYSVSREKKESFPLTVTSAQKNPTAFYLCASRLRGERNTEAFFGQGTRLTVV.

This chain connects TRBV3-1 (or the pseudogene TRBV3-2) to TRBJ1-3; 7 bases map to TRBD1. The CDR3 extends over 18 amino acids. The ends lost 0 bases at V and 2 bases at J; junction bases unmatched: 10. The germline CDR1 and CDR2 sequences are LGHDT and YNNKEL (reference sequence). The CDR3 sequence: CASSQEGDRASTGNTIYF. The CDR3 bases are TGTGCCAGCAGCCAAGAGGGAGACAGGGCCTCTACTGGAAACACCATATATTTT.

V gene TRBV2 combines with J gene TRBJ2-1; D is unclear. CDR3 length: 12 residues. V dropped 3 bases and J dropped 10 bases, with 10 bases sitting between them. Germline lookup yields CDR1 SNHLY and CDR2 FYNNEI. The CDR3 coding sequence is TGTGCCAGCAGTGATGAGGCTTCCGAGCAGTTCTTC. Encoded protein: CASSDEASEQFF.

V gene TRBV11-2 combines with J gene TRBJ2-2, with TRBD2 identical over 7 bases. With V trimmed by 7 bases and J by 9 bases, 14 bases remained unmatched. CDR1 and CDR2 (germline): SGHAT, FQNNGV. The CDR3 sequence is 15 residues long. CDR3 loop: CASISLGSGVRELFF. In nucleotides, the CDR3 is TGTGCCAGCATCTCTCTCGGCAGCGGGGTGAGGGAGCTGTTTTTT.

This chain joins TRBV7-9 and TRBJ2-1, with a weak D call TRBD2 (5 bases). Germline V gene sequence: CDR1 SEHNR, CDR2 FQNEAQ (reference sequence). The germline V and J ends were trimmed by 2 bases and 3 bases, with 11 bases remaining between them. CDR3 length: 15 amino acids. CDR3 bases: TGTGCCAGCAGCTTATCCGGGGATTACTACAATGAGCAGTTCTTC. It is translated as CASSLSGDYYNEQFF.

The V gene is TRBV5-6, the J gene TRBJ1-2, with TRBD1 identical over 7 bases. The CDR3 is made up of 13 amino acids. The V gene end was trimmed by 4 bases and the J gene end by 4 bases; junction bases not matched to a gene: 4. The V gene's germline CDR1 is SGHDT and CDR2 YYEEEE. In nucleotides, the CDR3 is TGTGCCAGCAGCAAGGGACAGCTCTATGGCTACACCTTC. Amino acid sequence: CASSKGQLYGYTF.

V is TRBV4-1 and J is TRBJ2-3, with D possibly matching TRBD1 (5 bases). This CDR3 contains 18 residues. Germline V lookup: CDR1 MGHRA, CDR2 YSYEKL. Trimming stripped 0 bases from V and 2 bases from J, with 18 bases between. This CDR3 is CASSQDTPGPTLTDTQYF. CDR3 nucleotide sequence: TGCGCCAGCAGCCAAGACACCCCAGGGCCTACCCTCACAGATACGCAGTATTTT.

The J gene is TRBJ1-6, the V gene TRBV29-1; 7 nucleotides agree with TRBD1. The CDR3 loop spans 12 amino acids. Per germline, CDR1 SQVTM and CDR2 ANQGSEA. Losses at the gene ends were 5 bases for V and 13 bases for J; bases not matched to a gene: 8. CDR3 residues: CSVPQDRLPLHF. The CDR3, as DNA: TGCAGCGTTCCTCAGGACAGGCTGCCCCTCCACTTT.

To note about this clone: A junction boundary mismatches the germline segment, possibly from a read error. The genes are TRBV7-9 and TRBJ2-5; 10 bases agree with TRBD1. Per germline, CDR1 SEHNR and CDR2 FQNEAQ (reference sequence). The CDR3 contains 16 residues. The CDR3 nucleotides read TGTGCCAGCAGTTTAGGACAGGGGGTTAACCAAGAGACCCAGTACTTC. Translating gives CASSLGQGVNQETQYF.

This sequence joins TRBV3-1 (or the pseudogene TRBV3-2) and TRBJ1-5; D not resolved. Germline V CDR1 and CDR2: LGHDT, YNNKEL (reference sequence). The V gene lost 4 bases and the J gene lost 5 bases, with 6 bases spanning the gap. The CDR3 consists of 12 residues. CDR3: CASSLLDQPQHF. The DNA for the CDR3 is TGTGCCAGCAGCCTTCTCGATCAGCCCCAGCATTTT.

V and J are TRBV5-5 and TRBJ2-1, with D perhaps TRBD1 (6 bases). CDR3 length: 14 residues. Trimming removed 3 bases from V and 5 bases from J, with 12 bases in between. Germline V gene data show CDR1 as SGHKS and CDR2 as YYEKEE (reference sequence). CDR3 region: CASSSTYRDNEQFF. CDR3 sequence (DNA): TGTGCCAGCAGCTCCACTTACAGGGACAATGAGCAGTTCTTC.